This T cell receptor beta chain is drawn from a study of blood T cell repertoires in COVID-19. Study as a whole: The origin of the acute and convalescent COVID-19 samples was the United States, Italy and Spain.

Sequencing was performed with immunoSEQ multiplex PCR; in TCRdb, only in-frame clones are kept and a portion is missing. The data contain 300,000 to 400,000 clones, approximately 90% of them singletons. The germline V gene encodes CDR1 SGHNT and CDR2 YYREEE (reference sequence). V lost 4 bases to trimming and J lost 6 bases; unmatched junction nucleotides: 10. The CDR3 length is 16 residues. This sequence originates from a woman aged 18-35 years who had recovered from COVID-19. Sequencing was carried out using PBMCs or T cells enriched from blood (not recorded which). The chain employs TRBV5-4 and TRBJ1-1, with 12 bases lining up with TRBD1. The CDR3 DNA reads TGTGCCAGCAGCAGGGGACAGGGGGCTAGTGAGGCTGAAGCTTTCTTT. Its translation: CASSRGQGASEAEAFF. The full variable domain, with the rest looked up from reference TRBV5-4 and TRBJ1-1, is ETGVTQSPTHLIKTRGQQVTLRCSSQSGHNTVSWYQQALGQGPQFIFQYYREEENGRGNFPPRFSGLQFPNYSSELNVNALELDDSALYLCASSRGQGASEAEAFFGQGTRLTVV.